The 27 T cell receptor beta chains presented below share a single source sample, sequenced in a study of shared clonotypes between healthy human individuals. The data were produced by immunoSEQ multiplex PCR, yet TCRdb's version contains in-frame clones alone and is incomplete. The table has 95,000 to 120,000 clones, about 70% seen once. Sequencing input: memory CD8+ T cells sorted from blood. Subset in this sample: CD45RO+ cells pooled with CCR7-negative TemRA cells. The origin of the receptors is a woman between 25 and 40 years old in good health.

The V gene is TRBV6-1, the J gene TRBJ1-5, with 7 bases aligning to TRBD1. This CDR3 has 16 amino acids. The J segment lost 2 bases and the V segment lost 4 bases, leaving 8 bases of the junction unmatched. CDR1 is MNHNS, CDR2 SASEGT, per germline. CDR3 loop: CASSGRGTEGNQPQHF. The CDR3 coding sequence is TGTGCCAGCAGTGGCCGGGGGACAGAGGGCAATCAGCCCCAGCATTTT.

The chain links TRBV13 to TRBJ2-3; a weak D match, TRBD2 (5 bases). Germline V CDR1 and CDR2: PRHDT, FYEKMQ (reference sequence). The CDR3 is made up of 15 amino acids. Deletions cut 10 bases from V and 2 bases from J, with 19 bases between. DNA of the CDR3: TGTGCCACCCCCCGTTCAGCGGACCTCACAGATACGCAGTATTTT. Its translation: CATPRSADLTDTQYF.

CDR3: CASGGDMNTEAFF. The CDR3, as DNA: TGTGCCAGTGGTGGGGACATGAACACTGAAGCTTTCTTT. The chain employs TRBV19 and TRBJ1-1, with D maybe TRBD1 (6 bases). The CDR3 runs to 13 residues. Germline V CDR1 and CDR2: LNHDA, SQIVND (reference sequence). Deletions cut 8 bases from V and 0 bases from J, with 10 bases between. The full variable domain, with the rest looked up from reference TRBV19 and TRBJ1-1, is DGGITQSPKYLFRKEGQNVTLSCEQNLNHDAMYWYRQDPGQGLRLIYYSQIVNDFQKGDIAEGYSVSREKKESFPLTVTSAQKNPTAFYLCASGGDMNTEAFFGQGTRLTVV.

This rearrangement joins TRBV27 to TRBJ1-1; D might be TRBD1 (5 bases). V was shortened by 5 bases and J by 6 bases, with 13 bases between the two germline ends. The germline CDR1 and CDR2 sequences are MNHEY and SMNVEV (reference sequence). This CDR3 region has 13 residues. The CDR3 nucleotides are TGTGCCAGCAGTGCAGGGTTATCGGCTGAAGCTTTCTTT. It translates to CASSAGLSAEAFF.

The chain uses TRBV7-2 and TRBJ2-3; D perhaps matches TRBD2 (6 bases). The V gene's germline CDR1 is SGHTA and CDR2 FQGNSA. Trimming shortened V by 6 bases and J by 3 bases, and 13 bases separated the two germline ends. The CDR3 is 14 residues long. The CDR3 bases are TGTGCCAGCAGACCGGAGGGCGGTACAGATACGCAGTATTTT. Amino acids: CASRPEGGTDTQYF.

The J gene is TRBJ1-5, the V gene TRBV6-1; D not resolved. Germline CDR1 MNHNS, CDR2 SASEGT. Trimming stripped 6 bases from V and 0 bases from J, with 12 bases between. The CDR3 consists of 15 residues. CDR3 protein: CASREQVLSNQPQHF. In nucleotides, the CDR3 is TGTGCCAGCAGGGAGCAGGTTCTTAGCAATCAGCCCCAGCATTTT.

In DNA, the CDR3 is TGTGCCAGCAGCGATCTCCTGGGCAGGGTCTACGAGCAGTACTTC. Translation: CASSDLLGRVYEQYF. The V call is TRBV11-2, the J call TRBJ2-7, with D perhaps matching TRBD1 (5 bases). V was pared by 5 bases and J by 3 bases, with 17 bases between. The CDR3 spans 15 residues. Germline lookup yields CDR1 SGHAT and CDR2 FQNNGV.

V and J are TRBV5-1 and TRBJ1-2; no firm D call. This CDR3 has 15 residues. Trimming pared 0 bases from V and 6 bases from J, leaving 15 bases between. Per the germline V gene, CDR1 is SGHRS and CDR2 is YFSETQ. CDR3 in DNA: TGCGCCAGCAGCTTGGTCGGAAGGGCTGGACATGGCTACACCTTC. Its protein product is CASSLVGRAGHGYTF. Variable domain in full (rest from reference TRBV5-1 and TRBJ1-2): KAGVTQTPRYLIKTRGQQVTLSCSPISGHRSVSWYQQTPGQGLQFLFEYFSETQRNKGNFPGRFSGRQFSNSRSEMNVSTLELGDSALYLCASSLVGRAGHGYTFGSGTRLTVV.

A word on this clone: A read error may explain this, as a much larger clone is one base away. The chain links TRBV9 to TRBJ2-7; D may be TRBD2 (5 bases). This CDR3 region has 13 residues. The germline CDR1 and CDR2 sequences are SGDLS and YYNGEE. With 5 bases removed from V and 2 bases from J, the gap between germline ends came to 11 bases. The CDR3 spells CASSEGGPYEQYF. In DNA form, the CDR3 reads TGTGCCAGCAGTGAGGGCGGACCCTACGAGCAGTACTTC. The entire variable domain, with the rest obtained from reference TRBV9 and TRBJ2-7, is as follows: DSGVTQTPKHLITATGQRVTLRCSPRSGDLSVYWYQQSLDQGLQFLIQYYNGEERAKGNILERFSAQQFPDLHSELNLSSLELGDSALYFCASSEGGPYEQYFGPGTRLTVT.

The chain combines TRBV27 with TRBJ1-1; no clear D gene. V was pared by 2 bases and J by 1 base, with 5 bases between. The CDR3 has 13 amino acids. Germline V lookup: CDR1 MNHEY, CDR2 SMNVEV (reference sequence). CDR3 in DNA: TGTGCCAGCAGTTTAATTGGGAACACTGAAGCTTTCTTT. Translating gives CASSLIGNTEAFF.

The chain joins TRBV6-4 to TRBJ1-3; D is possibly TRBD1 (5 bases). The CDR3 covers 16 residues. V dropped 7 bases and J dropped 0 bases, with 16 bases sitting between them. Germline V CDR1 and CDR2: MRHNA, SNTAGT. The DNA for the CDR3 is TGTGCCAGCATCCTGGGGGATTTTCGCTCTGGAAACACCATATATTTT. This translates into CASILGDFRSGNTIYF.

V usage is TRBV7-9 and J usage is TRBJ2-3; 8 bases agree with TRBD2. The CDR3 is made up of 16 amino acids. V lost 6 bases and J lost 0; bases outside the gene matches: 8. Germline assignment: CDR1 SEHNR and CDR2 FQNEAQ (reference sequence). In DNA, the CDR3 is TGTGCCAGCAGTAAAACTAGCGGATCTAGCACAGATACGCAGTATTTT. Translating it yields CASSKTSGSSTDTQYF.

V is TRBV2 and J is TRBJ1-1, with a possible D match to TRBD1 (5 bases). The CDR3 is made up of 20 amino acids. The V and J ends lost 7 bases and 2 bases respectively, with 32 bases between them. The V gene's germline CDR1 is SNHLY and CDR2 FYNNEI. CDR3 nucleotides: TGTGCCAGCACGCCAAGACAGCGGCCAGGGCCTCCGCAGAGAAACACTGAAGCTTTCTTT. It codes for CASTPRQRPGPPQRNTEAFF. Supplemented by reference TRBV2 and TRBJ1-1, the full variable domain reads EPEVTQTPSHQVTQMGQEVILRCVPISNHLYFYWYRQILGQKVEFLVSFYNNEISEKSEIFDDQFSVERPDGSNFTLKIRSTKLEDSAMYFCASTPRQRPGPPQRNTEAFFGQGTRLTVV.

V gene TRBV6-5 combines with J gene TRBJ2-1; 11 bases agree with TRBD1. CDR3 length: 14 amino acids. J gave up 8 bases and V 4 bases, and 4 bases lay outside the gene matches. From germline, CDR1 is MNHEY and CDR2 SVGAGI. CDR3 protein: CASSSWDRGDEQFF. The CDR3, as DNA: TGTGCCAGCAGTTCATGGGACAGGGGGGATGAGCAGTTCTTC.

This clone was seen a few times. The chain employs TRBV6-1 and TRBJ2-7; 11 nucleotides line up with TRBD1. V trimming: 1 base; J trimming: 6 bases; junction bases outside the gene matches: 8. There are 16 residues in the CDR3. Germline CDR1 reads MNHNS; CDR2 reads SASEGT. In DNA, the CDR3 is TGTGCCAGCAGTGAAGATCCCGGGACAGGGGGTAGCGAGCAGTACTTC. The encoded protein is CASSEDPGTGGSEQYF.

The chain employs TRBV9 and TRBJ1-4; a weak D match, TRBD1 (5 bases). The CDR3 spans 14 residues. CDR1 SGDLS and CDR2 YYNGEE come from the germline V gene. V lost 2 bases to trimming and J lost 6 bases, with 11 bases between them. The CDR3 DNA sequence: TGTGCCAGCAGCGTCTCAGGGACGGATGAAAAACTGTTTTTT. As protein: CASSVSGTDEKLFF.

This clone is a singleton in its sample. The CDR3 is CASSRSGEGRETQYF. The CDR3 bases are TGTGCCAGCAGCCGATCTGGGGAGGGACGGGAGACCCAGTACTTC. The chain uses TRBV11-2 and TRBJ2-5; TRBD2 matches 7 bases. Looked up from germline, CDR1 is SGHAT and CDR2 is FQNNGV. Trimming cost V 5 bases and J 5 bases; bases outside gene matches: 11. CDR3 length: 15 residues.

This clone was observed a few times. V gene TRBV28 combines with J gene TRBJ2-7; D call uncertain. The V and J ends lost 4 bases and 0 bases respectively, with 10 bases between them. The CDR3 runs 14 residues. Germline CDR1 is MDHEN and CDR2 is SYDVKM. CDR3 sequence reads: CASSWHKSSYEQYF. Here the CDR3 DNA reads TGTGCCAGCAGTTGGCACAAAAGCTCCTACGAGCAGTACTTC.

The rearrangement links TRBV6-4 to TRBJ2-5; D may match TRBD1 or TRBD2 (6 bases each). The J call may be wrong; the DNA end is better matched by TRBJ2-7. The CDR3 is 14 residues long. Germline-derived CDR1 and CDR2 are MRHNA and SNTAGT. CDR3 sequence (DNA): TGTGCCAGCAGTGGGAGGGGGAGCTCCTACGAGCAGTACTTC. It codes for CASSGRGSSYEQYF.

As regards this clone: This specimen includes other DNA sequences encoding the same CDR3. The chain uses TRBV14 and TRBJ2-1, with 7 positions matching TRBD1. V dropped 3 bases and J dropped 0; count of bases not matched to a gene: 2. The CDR3 totals 15 residues. The V gene's germline CDR1 is SGHDN and CDR2 FVKESK. The CDR3 DNA reads as TGTGCCAGCAGCCACAGGGACAGCTCCTACAATGAGCAGTTCTTC. Its translation: CASSHRDSSYNEQFF.

This clone showed up just a few times. The rearrangement joins TRBV2 to TRBJ2-7; D unresolved. The CDR3 totals 13 residues. Germline V gives CDR1 SNHLY, CDR2 FYNNEI. The V end was cut by 9 bases, the J end by 0 bases, with 12 bases between. This CDR3 is CASELPNSYEQYF. The CDR3 coding sequence is TGTGCCAGTGAACTTCCTAACTCCTACGAGCAGTACTTC.

The rearrangement links TRBV6-6 to TRBJ2-7; TRBD2 is a possible D gene (6 bases). This CDR3 comprises 13 residues. Germline CDR1 reads MNHNY; CDR2 reads SVGAGI (reference sequence). V lost 7 bases and J 5 bases, leaving 15 bases between the germline ends. The CDR3 sequence: CASTSLGGDEQYF. The CDR3 region has the DNA TGTGCCAGCACGTCTTTGGGAGGAGACGAGCAGTACTTC.

V is TRBV6-4 and J is TRBJ2-1, with 14 bases aligning to TRBD2. Trimming cost V 5 bases and J 6 bases; bases outside gene matches: 3. CDR1 MRHNA and CDR2 SNTAGT come from the germline V gene. The CDR3 has 15 residues. The CDR3 sequence: CASSTGTSGSNEQFF. For the CDR3, the DNA is TGTGCCAGCAGTACCGGGACTAGCGGGAGCAATGAGCAGTTCTTC.

This clone has only a few counts. As DNA, the CDR3 is TGTGCCAGCAGTCCAACGGGACAGGCCTACAATGAGCAGTTCTTC. Its protein is CASSPTGQAYNEQFF. The chain carries TRBV6-6 and TRBJ2-1; 8 bases agree with TRBD1. The J segment lost 2 bases and the V segment lost 5 bases, leaving 5 bases of the junction unmatched. The CDR3 contains 15 residues. Germline V CDR1 and CDR2: MNHNY, SVGAGI (reference sequence).

This chain links TRBV5-1 with TRBJ1-2; no definite D call. This CDR3 contains 15 residues. Germline lookup yields CDR1 SGHRS and CDR2 YFSETQ. Trimming stripped 3 bases from V and 8 bases from J, with 20 bases between. CDR3 protein: CASSSTPGQARGYTF. The CDR3 DNA follows: TGCGCCAGCAGCTCAACTCCGGGCCAGGCAAGGGGCTACACCTTC.

The chain employs TRBV25-1 and TRBJ2-7; tentative D call: TRBD2 (5 bases). Looked up from germline, CDR1 is MGHDK and CDR2 is SYGVNS. The CDR3 totals 14 residues. Trimming removed 5 bases from V and 2 bases from J, with 13 bases in between. CDR3 DNA: TGTGCCAGCAGTAGTAGCGTGAGGACCTACGAGCAGTACTTC. Its protein product is CASSSSVRTYEQYF.

J is TRBJ2-5 and V is TRBV27, with TRBD2 matching over 8 bases. The germline gives CDR1 MNHEY, CDR2 SMNVEV (reference sequence). The CDR3 loop spans 16 amino acids. V lost 6 bases and J lost 3; bases outside the gene matches: 12. CDR3 nucleotides: TGTGCCAGCAGGCCTGAGGCGGGAGGATCTAAAGAGACCCAGTACTTC. It yields the protein CASRPEAGGSKETQYF.